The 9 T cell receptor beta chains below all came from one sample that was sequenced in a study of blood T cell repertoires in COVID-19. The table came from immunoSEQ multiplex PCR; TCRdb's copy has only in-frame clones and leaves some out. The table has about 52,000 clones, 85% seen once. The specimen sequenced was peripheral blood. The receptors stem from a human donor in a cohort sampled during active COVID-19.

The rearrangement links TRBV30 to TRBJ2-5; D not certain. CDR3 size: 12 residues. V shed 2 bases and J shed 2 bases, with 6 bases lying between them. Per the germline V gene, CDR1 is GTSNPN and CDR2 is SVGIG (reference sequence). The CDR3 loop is CAWSLEQETQYF. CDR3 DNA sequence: TGTGCCTGGAGTCTAGAGCAAGAGACCCAGTACTTC.

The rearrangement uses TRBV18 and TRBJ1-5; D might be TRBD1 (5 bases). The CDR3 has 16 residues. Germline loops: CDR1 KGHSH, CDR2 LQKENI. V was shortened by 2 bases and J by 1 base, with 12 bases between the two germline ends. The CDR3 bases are TGTGCCAGCTCACCAAGCACAGGCTTCAGCAATCAGCCCCAGCATTTT. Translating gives CASSPSTGFSNQPQHF.

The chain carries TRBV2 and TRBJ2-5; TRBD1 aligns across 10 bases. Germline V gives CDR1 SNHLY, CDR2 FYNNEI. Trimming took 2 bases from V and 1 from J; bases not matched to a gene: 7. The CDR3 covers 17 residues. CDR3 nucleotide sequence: TGTGCCAGCAGTGAAATTTGGACAGGGGGTTTCCAAGAGACCCAGTACTTC. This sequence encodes CASSEIWTGGFQETQYF.

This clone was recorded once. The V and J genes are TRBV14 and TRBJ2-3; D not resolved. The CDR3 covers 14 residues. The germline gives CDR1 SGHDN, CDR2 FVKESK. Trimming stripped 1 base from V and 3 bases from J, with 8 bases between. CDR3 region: CASSQGASTDTQYF. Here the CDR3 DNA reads TGTGCCAGCAGCCAAGGGGCGAGTACAGATACGCAGTATTTT. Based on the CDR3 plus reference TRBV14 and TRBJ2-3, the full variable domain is EAGVTQFPSHSVIEKGQTVTLRCDPISGHDNLYWYRRVMGKEIKFLLHFVKESKQDESGMPNNRFLAERTGGTYSTLKVQPAELEDSGVYFCASSQGASTDTQYFGPGTRLTVL.

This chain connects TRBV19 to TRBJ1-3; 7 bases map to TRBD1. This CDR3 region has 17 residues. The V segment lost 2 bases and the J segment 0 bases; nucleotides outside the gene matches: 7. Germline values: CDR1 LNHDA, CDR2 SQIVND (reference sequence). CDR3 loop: CASSISGRGISGNTIYF. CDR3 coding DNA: TGTGCCAGTAGTATATCGGGCAGGGGGATCTCTGGAAACACCATATATTTT.

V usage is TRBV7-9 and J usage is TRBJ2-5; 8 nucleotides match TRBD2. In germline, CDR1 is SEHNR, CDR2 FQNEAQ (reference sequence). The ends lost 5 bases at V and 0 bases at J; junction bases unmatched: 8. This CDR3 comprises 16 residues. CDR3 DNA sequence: TGTGCCAGCAGCCGCGAGGAGCGGGGGTACCAAGAGACCCAGTACTTC. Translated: CASSREERGYQETQYF.

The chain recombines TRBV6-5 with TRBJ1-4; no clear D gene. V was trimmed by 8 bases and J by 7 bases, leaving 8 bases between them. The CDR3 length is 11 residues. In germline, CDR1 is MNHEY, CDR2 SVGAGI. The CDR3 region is CASLRSEKLFF. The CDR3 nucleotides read TGTGCCAGCTTAAGGAGTGAAAAACTGTTTTTT.

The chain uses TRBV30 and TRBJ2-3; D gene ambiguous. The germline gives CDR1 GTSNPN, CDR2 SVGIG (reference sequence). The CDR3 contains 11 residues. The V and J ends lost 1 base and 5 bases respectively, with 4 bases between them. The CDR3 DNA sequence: TGTGCCTGGAGTGGAGGAGATACGCAGTATTTT. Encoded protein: CAWSGGDTQYF. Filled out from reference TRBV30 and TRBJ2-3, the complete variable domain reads SQTIHQWPATLVQPVGSPLSLECTVEGTSNPNLYWYRQAAGRGLQLLFYSVGIGQISSEVPQNLSASRPQDRQFILSSKKLLLSDSGFYLCAWSGGDTQYFGPGTRLTVL.

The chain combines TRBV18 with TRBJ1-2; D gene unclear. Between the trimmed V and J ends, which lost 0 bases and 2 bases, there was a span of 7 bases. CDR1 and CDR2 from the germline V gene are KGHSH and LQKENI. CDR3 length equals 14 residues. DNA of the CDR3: TGTGCCAGCTCACCACCCGTAGTCAACTATGGCTACACCTTC. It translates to CASSPPVVNYGYTF.